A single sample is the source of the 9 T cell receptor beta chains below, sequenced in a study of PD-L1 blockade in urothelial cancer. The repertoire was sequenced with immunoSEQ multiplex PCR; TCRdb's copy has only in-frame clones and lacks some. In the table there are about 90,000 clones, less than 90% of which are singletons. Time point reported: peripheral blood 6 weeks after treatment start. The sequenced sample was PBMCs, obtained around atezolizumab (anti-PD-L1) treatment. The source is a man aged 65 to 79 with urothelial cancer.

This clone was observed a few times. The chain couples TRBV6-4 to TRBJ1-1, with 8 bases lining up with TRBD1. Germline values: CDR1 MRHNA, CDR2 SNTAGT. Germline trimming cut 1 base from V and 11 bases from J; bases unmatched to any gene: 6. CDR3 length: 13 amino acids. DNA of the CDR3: TGTGCCAGCAGTGACTGGACAGGGAGTCGGGCTTTCTTT. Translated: CASSDWTGSRAFF.

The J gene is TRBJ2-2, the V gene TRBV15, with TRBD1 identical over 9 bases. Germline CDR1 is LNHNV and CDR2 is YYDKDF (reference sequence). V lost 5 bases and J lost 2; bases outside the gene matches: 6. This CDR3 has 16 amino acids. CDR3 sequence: CATSRGTGPNTGELFF. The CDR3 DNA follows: TGTGCCACCAGCCGCGGGACAGGGCCAAACACCGGGGAGCTGTTTTTT.

The CDR3 coding sequence is TGTGCCAGCAAGGTCGGGGAAACCTACGAGCAGTACTTC. As protein: CASKVGETYEQYF. The chain joins TRBV2 to TRBJ2-7; D perhaps matches TRBD2 (5 bases). Trimming took off 7 bases at V and 2 bases at J, with 12 bases between the two ends. The CDR3 sequence is 13 residues long. The germline V gene has CDR1 SNHLY and CDR2 FYNNEI.

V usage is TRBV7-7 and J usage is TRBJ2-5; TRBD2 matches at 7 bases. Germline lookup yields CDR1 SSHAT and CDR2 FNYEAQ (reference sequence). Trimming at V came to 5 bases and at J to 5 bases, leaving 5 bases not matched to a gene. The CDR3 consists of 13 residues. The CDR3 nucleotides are TGTGCCAGCAGCCCGGGGGGATTGGAGACCCAGTACTTC. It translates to CASSPGGLETQYF.

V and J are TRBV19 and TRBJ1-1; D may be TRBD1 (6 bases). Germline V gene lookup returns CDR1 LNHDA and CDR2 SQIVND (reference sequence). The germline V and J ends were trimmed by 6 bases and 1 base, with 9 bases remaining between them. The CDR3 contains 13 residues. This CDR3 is CASRQQGNTEAFF. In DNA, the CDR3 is TGTGCCAGTAGACAACAGGGGAACACTGAAGCTTTCTTT. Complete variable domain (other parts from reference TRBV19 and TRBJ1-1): DGGITQSPKYLFRKEGQNVTLSCEQNLNHDAMYWYRQDPGQGLRLIYYSQIVNDFQKGDIAEGYSVSREKKESFPLTVTSAQKNPTAFYLCASRQQGNTEAFFGQGTRLTVV.

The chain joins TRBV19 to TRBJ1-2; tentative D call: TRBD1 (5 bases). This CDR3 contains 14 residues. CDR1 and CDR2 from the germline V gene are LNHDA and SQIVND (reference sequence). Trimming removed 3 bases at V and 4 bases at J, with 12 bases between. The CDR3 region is CASSIGARLYGYTF. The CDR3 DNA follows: TGTGCCAGTAGTATTGGGGCCAGGCTCTATGGCTACACCTTC. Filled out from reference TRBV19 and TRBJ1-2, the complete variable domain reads DGGITQSPKYLFRKEGQNVTLSCEQNLNHDAMYWYRQDPGQGLRLIYYSQIVNDFQKGDIAEGYSVSREKKESFPLTVTSAQKNPTAFYLCASSIGARLYGYTFGSGTRLTVV.

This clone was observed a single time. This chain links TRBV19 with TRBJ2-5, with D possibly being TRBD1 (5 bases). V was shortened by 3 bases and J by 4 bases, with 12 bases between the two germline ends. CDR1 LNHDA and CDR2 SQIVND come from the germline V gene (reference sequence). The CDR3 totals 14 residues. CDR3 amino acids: CASSIAEQGETQYF. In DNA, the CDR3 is TGTGCCAGTAGTATCGCGGAGCAGGGAGAGACCCAGTACTTC.

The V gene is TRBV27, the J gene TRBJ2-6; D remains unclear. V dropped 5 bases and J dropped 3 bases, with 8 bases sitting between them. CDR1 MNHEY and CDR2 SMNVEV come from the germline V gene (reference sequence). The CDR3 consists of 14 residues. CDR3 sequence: CASSPLRGANVLTF. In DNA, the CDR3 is TGTGCCAGCAGTCCGCTGCGTGGGGCCAACGTCCTGACTTTC.

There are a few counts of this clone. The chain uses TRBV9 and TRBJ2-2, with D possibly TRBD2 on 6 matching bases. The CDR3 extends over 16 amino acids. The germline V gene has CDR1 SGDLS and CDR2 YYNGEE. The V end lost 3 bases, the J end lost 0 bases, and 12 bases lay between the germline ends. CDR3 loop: CASSAGGGANTGELFF. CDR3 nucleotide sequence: TGTGCCAGCAGCGCCGGGGGAGGAGCGAACACCGGGGAGCTGTTTTTT. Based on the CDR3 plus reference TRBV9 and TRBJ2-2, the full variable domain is DSGVTQTPKHLITATGQRVTLRCSPRSGDLSVYWYQQSLDQGLQFLIQYYNGEERAKGNILERFSAQQFPDLHSELNLSSLELGDSALYFCASSAGGGANTGELFFGEGSRLTVL.